The T cell receptor (beta chain) under discussion was sequenced for a study of cytomegalovirus exposure and HLA in healthy donors. General study points: Sequencing probably produced one cluster of sequence variants that were highly shared.

The PCR ran on 60 Vbeta and 13 Jbeta primers. Sequenced by immunoSEQ multiplex PCR; TCRdb stores in-frame clones only, minus some. The sample consists of roughly 170,000 clones, about 85% of them appearing once. On this clone itself: Antigen unknown.

Trimming removed 3 bases from V and 4 bases from J, with 10 bases in between. Germline CDR1 KGHSH, CDR2 LQKENI. This CDR3 has 13 residues. The clonotype comes from a woman between 45 and 60 years old in good health and CMV-seropositive. This chain connects TRBV18 to TRBJ2-7; no firm D call. Sequencing was carried out using PBMCs. The CDR3 DNA is TGTGCCAGCTCACCGGGCAGGTATTACGAGCAGTACTTC. Its protein product is CASSPGRYYEQYF.